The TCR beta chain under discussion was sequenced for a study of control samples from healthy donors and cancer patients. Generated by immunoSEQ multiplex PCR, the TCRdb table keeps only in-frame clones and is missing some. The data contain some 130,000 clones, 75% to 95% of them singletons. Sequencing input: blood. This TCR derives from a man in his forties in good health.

The CDR3 here is CASSEQTGSNQPQHF. DNA of the CDR3: TGTGCCAGCAGTGAACAAACAGGGAGCAATCAGCCCCAGCATTTT. This sequence joins TRBV6-1 and TRBJ1-5, with D perhaps matching TRBD1 (6 bases). Germline V gene data show CDR1 as MNHNS and CDR2 as SASEGT. V was pared by 2 bases and J by 1 base, with 9 bases between. CDR3 length: 15 amino acids.